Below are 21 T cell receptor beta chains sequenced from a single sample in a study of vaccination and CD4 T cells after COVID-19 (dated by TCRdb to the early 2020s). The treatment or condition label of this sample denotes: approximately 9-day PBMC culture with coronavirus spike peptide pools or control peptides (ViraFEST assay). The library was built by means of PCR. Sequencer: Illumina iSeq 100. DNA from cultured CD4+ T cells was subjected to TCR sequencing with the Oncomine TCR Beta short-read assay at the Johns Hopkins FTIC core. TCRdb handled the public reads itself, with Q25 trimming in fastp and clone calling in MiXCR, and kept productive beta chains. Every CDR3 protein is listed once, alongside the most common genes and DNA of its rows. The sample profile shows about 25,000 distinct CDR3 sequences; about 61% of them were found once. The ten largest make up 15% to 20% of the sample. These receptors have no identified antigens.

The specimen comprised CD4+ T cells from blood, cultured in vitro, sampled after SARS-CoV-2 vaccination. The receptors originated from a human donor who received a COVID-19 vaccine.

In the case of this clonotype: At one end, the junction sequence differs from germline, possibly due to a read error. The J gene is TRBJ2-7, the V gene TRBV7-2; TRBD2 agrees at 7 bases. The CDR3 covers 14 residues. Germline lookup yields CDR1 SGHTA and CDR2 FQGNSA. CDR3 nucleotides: TGTGCCAGCAGCCCTACTAGCGACTCCTACGAGCAATACTTC. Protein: CASSPTSDSYEQYF.

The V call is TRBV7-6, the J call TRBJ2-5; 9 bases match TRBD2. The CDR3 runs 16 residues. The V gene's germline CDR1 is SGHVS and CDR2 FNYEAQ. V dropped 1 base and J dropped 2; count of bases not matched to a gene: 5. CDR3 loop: CASSLGERGEQETQYF. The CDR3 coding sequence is TGTGCCAGCAGCTTAGGGGAGCGGGGGGAACAAGAGACCCAGTACTTC.

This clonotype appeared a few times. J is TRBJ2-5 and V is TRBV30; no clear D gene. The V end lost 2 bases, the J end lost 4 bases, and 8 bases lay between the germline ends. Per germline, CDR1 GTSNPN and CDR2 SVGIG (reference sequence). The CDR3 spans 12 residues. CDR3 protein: CAWSPFPETQYF. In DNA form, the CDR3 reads TGTGCCTGGAGTCCTTTTCCAGAGACCCAGTACTTC.

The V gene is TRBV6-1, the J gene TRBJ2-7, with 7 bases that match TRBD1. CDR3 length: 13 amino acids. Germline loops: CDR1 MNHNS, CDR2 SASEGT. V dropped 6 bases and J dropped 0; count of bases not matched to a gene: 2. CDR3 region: CASRRQGSYEQYF. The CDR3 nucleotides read TGTGCCAGCAGGCGACAGGGCTCCTACGAGCAGTACTTC.

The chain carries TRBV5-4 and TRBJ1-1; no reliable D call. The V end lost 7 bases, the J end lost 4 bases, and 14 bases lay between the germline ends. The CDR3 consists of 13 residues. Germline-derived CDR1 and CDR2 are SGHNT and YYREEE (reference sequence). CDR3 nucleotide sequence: TGTGCCAGCGCCCCCGGGAGTCGCACTGAAGCTTTCTTT. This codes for CASAPGSRTEAFF.

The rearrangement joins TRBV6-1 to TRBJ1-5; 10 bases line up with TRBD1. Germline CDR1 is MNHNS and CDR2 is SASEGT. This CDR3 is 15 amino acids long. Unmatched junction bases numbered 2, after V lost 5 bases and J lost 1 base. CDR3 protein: CASSRQGASNQPQHF. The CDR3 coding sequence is TGTGCCAGCAGTCGACAGGGGGCGAGCAATCAGCCCCAGCATTTT.

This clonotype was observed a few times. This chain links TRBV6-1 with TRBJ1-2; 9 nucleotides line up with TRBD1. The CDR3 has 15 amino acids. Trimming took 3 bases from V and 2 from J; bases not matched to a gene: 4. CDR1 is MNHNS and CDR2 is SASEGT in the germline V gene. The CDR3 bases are TGTGCCAGCAGTGAGAGACAGGGGGGGAACTATGGCTACACCTTC. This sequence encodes CASSERQGGNYGYTF.

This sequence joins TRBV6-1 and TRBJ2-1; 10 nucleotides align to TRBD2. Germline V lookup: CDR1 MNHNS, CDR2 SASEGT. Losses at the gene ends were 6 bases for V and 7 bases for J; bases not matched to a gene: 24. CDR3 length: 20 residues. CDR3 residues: CASSRQFLQRLAGAGNEQFF. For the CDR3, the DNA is TGTGCCAGCAGCCGACAATTCTTACAGAGGCTAGCGGGGGCCGGGAATGAGCAGTTCTTC.

CDR3 sequence (DNA): TGTGCCAGCAGCTCGACCCTGGGACAGGGCTATGGCTACACCTTC. Translating gives CASSSTLGQGYGYTF. The gene calls are TRBV7-9 and TRBJ1-2; TRBD1 matches 9 bases. Unmatched junction bases numbered 7, after V lost 4 bases and J lost 4 bases. Per the germline V gene, CDR1 is SEHNR and CDR2 is FQNEAQ (reference sequence). This CDR3 has 15 residues.

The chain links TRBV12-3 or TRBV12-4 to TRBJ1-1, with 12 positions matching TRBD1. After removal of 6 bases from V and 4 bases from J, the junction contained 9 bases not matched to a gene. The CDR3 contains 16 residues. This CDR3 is CASRAGQGAAGTEAFF. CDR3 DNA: TGTGCCAGCAGGGCGGGACAGGGGGCGGCGGGCACTGAAGCTTTCTTT.

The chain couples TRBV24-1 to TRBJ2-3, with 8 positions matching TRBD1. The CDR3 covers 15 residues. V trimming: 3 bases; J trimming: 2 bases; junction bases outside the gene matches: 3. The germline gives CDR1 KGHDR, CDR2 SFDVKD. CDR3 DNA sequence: TGTGCCACCAGTGATGGGACAGGCGTCACAGATACGCAGTATTTT. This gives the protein CATSDGTGVTDTQYF.

CDR3 residues: CASSRSGGDSYNEQFF. The CDR3 DNA reads as TGTGCCAGCAGTCGCAGCGGGGGCGATTCCTACAATGAGCAGTTCTTC. This rearrangement joins TRBV7-9 to TRBJ2-1, with 8 bases aligning to TRBD2. CDR1 SEHNR and CDR2 FQNEAQ come from the germline V gene (reference sequence). This CDR3 is built from 16 residues. The V gene end was trimmed by 6 bases and the J gene end by 1 base; junction bases not matched to a gene: 8. The variable domain in full, with the rest retrieved from reference TRBV7-9 and TRBJ2-1, is DTGVSQNPRHKITKRGQNVTFRCDPISEHNRLYWYRQTLGQGPEFLTYFQNEAQLEKSRLLSDRFSAERPKGSFSTLEIQRTEQGDSAMYLCASSRSGGDSYNEQFFGPGTRLTVL.

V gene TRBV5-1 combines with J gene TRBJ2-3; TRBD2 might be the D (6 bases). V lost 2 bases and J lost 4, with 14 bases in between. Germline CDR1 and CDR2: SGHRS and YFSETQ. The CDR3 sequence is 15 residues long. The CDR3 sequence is CASSFGGVRADTQYF. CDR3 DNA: TGCGCCAGCAGCTTTGGCGGGGTAAGGGCAGATACGCAGTATTTT.

The CDR3: CASSGTGVTGELFF. CDR3 nucleotide sequence: TGTGCCAGTTCCGGGACAGGGGTAACCGGGGAGCTGTTTTTT. This chain uses TRBV19 with TRBJ2-2; the match to TRBD1 covers 10 bases. The CDR3 sequence is 14 residues long. Germline CDR1 is LNHDA and CDR2 is SQIVND (reference sequence). The junction had 5 bases not matched to a gene; V was cut back by 8 bases and J by 5 bases.

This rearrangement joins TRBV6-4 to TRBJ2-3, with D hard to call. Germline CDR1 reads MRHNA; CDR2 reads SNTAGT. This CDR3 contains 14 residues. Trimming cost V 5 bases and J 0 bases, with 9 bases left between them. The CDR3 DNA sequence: TGTGCCAGCAGTCTGACAACCAGCACAGATACGCAGTATTTT. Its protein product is CASSLTTSTDTQYF.

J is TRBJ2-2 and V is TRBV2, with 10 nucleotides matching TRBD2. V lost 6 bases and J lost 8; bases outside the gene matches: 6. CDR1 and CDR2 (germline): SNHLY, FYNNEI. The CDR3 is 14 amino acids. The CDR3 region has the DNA TGTGCCAGCAGACTCGGGACTAGCGTGGGGGAGCTGTTTTTT. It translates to CASRLGTSVGELFF.

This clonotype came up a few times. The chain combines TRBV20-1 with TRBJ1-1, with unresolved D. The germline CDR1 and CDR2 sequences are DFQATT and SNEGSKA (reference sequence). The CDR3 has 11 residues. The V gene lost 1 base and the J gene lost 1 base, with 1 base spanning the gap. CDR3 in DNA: TGCAGTGCTAGAGGGAACACTGAAGCTTTCTTT. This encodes CSARGNTEAFF.

CDR3 nucleotide sequence: TGTGCCACCAGTGACAGGACCAATCAGCCCCAGCATTTT. Its translation: CATSDRTNQPQHF. This chain links TRBV24-1 with TRBJ1-5, with D unclear. V was clipped by 4 bases and J by 3 bases, with 6 bases between them. Germline values: CDR1 KGHDR, CDR2 SFDVKD. CDR3 length equals 13 residues.

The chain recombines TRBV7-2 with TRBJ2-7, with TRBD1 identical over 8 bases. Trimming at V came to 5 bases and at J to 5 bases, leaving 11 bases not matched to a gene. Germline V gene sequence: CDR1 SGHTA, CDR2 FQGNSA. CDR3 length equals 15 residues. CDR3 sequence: CASSPNGQGFDEQYF. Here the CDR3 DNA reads TGTGCCAGCAGCCCGAATGGACAGGGCTTCGACGAGCAGTACTTC.

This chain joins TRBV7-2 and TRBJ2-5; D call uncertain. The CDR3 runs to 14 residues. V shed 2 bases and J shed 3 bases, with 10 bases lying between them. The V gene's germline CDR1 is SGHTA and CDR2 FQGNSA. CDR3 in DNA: TGTGCCAGCAGCTTAAGGTGGAAGAAAGAGACCCAGTACTTC. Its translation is CASSLRWKKETQYF.

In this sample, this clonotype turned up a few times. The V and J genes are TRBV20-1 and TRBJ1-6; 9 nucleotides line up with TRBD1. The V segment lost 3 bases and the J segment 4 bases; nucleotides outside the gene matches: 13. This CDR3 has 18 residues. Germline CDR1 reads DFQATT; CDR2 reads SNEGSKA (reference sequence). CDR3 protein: CSARPPGQGDFYNSPLHF. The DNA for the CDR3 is TGCAGTGCTAGGCCCCCGGGACAGGGTGATTTTTATAATTCACCCCTCCACTTT.